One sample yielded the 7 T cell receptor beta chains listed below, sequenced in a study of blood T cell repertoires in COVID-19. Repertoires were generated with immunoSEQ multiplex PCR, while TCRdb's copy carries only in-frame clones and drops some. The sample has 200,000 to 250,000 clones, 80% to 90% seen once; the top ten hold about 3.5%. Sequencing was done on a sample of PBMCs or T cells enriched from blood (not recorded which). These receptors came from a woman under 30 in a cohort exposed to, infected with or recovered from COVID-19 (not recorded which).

In DNA form, the CDR3 reads TGCGCCAGCAGCTATCGGGGAGGTGGGCCTAATGAAAAACTGTTTTTT. Its translation: CASSYRGGGPNEKLFF. This chain connects TRBV5-1 to TRBJ1-4; D unresolved. Germline V gene lookup returns CDR1 SGHRS and CDR2 YFSETQ. The CDR3 spans 16 residues. V was shortened by 3 bases and J by 3 bases, with 15 bases between the two germline ends.

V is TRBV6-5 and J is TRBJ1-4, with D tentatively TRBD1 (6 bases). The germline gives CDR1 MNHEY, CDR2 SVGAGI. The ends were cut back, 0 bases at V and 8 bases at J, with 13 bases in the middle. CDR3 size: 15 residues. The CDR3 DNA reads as TGTGCCAGCAGTTACTCGGCCAGGGGTTGGGAAAAACTGTTTTTT. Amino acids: CASSYSARGWEKLFF.

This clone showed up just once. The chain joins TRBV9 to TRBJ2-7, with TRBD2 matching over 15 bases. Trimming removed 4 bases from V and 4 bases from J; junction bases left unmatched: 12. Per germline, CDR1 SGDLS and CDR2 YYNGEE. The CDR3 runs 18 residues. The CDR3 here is CASSPVGLAGGPGYEQYF. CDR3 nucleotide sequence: TGTGCCAGCAGCCCAGTGGGACTAGCGGGAGGCCCAGGGTACGAGCAGTACTTC.

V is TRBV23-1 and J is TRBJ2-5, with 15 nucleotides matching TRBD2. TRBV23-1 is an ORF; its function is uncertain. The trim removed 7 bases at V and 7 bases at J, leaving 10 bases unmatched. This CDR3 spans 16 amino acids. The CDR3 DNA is TGCGCCAGCACCCTCGGACTAGCGGGAGGGCCAGGGACCCAGTACTTC. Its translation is CASTLGLAGGPGTQYF.

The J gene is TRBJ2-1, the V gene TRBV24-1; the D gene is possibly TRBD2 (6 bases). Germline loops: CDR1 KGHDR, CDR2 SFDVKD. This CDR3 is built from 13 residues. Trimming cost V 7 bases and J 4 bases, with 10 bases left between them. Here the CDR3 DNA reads TGTGCCACCAGCGGGAGCGTGTACAATGAGCAGTTCTTC. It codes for CATSGSVYNEQFF.

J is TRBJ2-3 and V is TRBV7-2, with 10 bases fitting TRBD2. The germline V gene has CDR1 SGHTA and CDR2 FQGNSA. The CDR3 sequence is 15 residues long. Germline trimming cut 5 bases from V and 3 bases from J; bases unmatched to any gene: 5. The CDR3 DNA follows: TGTGCCAGCAGCACTTCTAGCGGGAGAACAGATACGCAGTATTTT. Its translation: CASSTSSGRTDTQYF.

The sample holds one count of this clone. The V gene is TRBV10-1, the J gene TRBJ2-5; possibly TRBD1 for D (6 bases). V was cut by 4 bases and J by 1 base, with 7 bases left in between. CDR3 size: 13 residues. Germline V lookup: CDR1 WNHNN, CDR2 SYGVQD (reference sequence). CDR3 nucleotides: TGCGCCAGCAGTGGACAGGTCCAAGAGACCCAGTACTTC. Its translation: CASSGQVQETQYF.